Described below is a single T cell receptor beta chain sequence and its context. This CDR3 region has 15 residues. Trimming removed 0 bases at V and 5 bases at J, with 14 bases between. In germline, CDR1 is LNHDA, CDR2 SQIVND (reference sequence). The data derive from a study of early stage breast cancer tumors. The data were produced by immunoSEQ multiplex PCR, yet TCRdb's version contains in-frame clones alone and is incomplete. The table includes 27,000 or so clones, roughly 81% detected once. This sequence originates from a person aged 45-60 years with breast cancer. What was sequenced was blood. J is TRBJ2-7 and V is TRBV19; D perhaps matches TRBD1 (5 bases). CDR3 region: CASSIDRSGRDEQYF. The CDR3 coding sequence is TGTGCCAGTAGTATAGATCGGTCAGGGCGTGACGAGCAGTACTTC.